This paragraph covers one TCR beta chain sequence. Its antigen is as yet unknown. Germline CDR1 and CDR2: LNHDA and SQIVND (reference sequence). CDR3 size: 15 residues. V gave up 5 bases and J gave up 7 bases; unmatched junction bases: 11. Primers included in the PCR were 60 Vbeta and 13 Jbeta primers. TCRdb keeps only in-frame clones here, not all; method: immunoSEQ multiplex PCR. Of approximately 110,000 clones in the sample, approximately 80% were seen once. The sample comes from a study of cytomegalovirus exposure and HLA in healthy donors. Study overall: HLA-typed donors were the source of tens of millions of unique TCRs held in an early data release. General study points: Most TCRs appeared rarely, but some public TCRs recurred in many donors. Later on, an analysis showed TCR association rates differing by HLA locus, with DRB1 the most and HLA-C the fewest.

Sequencing was performed on PBMCs. This chain uses TRBV19 with TRBJ2-1, with 7 bases aligning to TRBD2. The receptor's source is a woman between 40 and 55 years old in good health and CMV-seropositive. The CDR3 coding sequence is TGTGCCAGTAGTCGAGGTACTACCGGGGGGAATGAGCAGTTCTTC. Amino acid sequence: CASSRGTTGGNEQFF.